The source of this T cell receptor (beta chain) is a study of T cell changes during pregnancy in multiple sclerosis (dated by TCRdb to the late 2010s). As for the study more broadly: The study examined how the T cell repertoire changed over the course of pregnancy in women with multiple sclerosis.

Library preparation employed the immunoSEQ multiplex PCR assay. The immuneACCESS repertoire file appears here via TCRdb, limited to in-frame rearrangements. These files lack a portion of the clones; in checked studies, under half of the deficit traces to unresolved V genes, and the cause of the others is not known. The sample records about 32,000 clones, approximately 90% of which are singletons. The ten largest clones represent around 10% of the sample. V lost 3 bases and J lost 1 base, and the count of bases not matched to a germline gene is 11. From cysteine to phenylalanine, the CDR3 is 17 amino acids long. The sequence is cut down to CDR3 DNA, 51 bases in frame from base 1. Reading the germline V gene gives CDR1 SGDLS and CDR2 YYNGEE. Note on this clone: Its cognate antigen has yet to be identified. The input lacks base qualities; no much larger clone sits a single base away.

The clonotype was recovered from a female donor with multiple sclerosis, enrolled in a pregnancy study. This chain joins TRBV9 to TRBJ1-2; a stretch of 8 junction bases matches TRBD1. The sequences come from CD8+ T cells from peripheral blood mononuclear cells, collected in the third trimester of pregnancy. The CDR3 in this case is CASSGAGTGIYNYGYTF. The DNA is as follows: TGTGCCAGCAGCGGAGCCGGGACAGGAATTTATAACTATGGCTACACCTTC.